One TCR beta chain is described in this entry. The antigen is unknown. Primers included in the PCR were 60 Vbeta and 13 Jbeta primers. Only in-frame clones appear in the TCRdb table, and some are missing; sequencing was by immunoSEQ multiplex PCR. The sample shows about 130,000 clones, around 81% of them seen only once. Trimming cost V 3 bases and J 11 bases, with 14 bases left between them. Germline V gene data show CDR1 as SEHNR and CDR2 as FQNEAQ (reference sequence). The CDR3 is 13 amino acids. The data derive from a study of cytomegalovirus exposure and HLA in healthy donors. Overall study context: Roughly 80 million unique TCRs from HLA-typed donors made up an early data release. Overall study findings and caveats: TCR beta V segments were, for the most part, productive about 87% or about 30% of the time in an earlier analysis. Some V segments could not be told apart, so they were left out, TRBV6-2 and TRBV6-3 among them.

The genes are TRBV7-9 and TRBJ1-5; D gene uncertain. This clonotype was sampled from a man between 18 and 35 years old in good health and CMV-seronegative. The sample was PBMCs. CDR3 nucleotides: TGTGCCAGCAGCTTTGGGGAATCGGGGTCCCAGCATTTT. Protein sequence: CASSFGESGSQHF.